The rows below give T cell receptor beta chains drawn from one sample of a study of post-analysis software for immune sequencing data. One entry per CDR3 protein results from TCRdb running MiXCR on the PCR reads. This sample has about 820,000 distinct CDR3 sequences, with roughly half found just once. Material: blood. The receptors shown here come from a girl between 10 and 17 years old with multiple sclerosis. CDR3s include the opening cysteine and the closing phenylalanine or tryptophan. The D gene is left open where the match is weak. Not every row has a clone size; where given, it reads once, few, many or a size class.

abundance	v_gene	j_gene	d_gene	CDR3nt	CDR3aa
-	TRBV29-1	TRBJ1-1	TRBD1	TGCAGCGTTGAAGCGACCGGGACAGTGAACACTGAAGCTTTCTTT	CSVEATGTVNTEAFF
-	TRBV7-9	TRBJ2-2	-	TGTGCCAGCAGCTCAGGGGTGAACACCGGGGAGCTGTTTTTT	CASSSGVNTGELFF
-	TRBV4-1	TRBJ2-7	-	TGCGCCGACGCGGGGTCCTACGAGCAGTACTTC	CADAGSYEQYF
-	TRBV9	TRBJ2-5	TRBD1	TGTGCCAGCAGCGTAGCCCCGATGACAGGGCTGCACATTGAGACCCAGTACTTC	CASSVAPMTGLHIETQYF
-	TRBV21-1	TRBJ2-2	-	TGTGCCAGCAGCATCCGTGCCTGGGGGGGTCGTAAAGATAACACCGGGGAGCTGTTTTTT	CASSIRAWGGRKDNTGELFF
-	TRBV5-1	TRBJ2-7	TRBD1	TGCGCCAGCAGCTTAAACCTCAGGGGGCTGGGCTCCTACGAGCAGTACTTC	CASSLNLRGLGSYEQYF
few	TRBV7-2	TRBJ1-2	-	TGTGCCAGCAGCTTACAGGGGCCGGGCGACTATGGCTACACCTTC	CASSLQGPGDYGYTF
-	TRBV20-1	TRBJ2-4	TRBD1	TGCAGTGCTAGAGAGAGTGAATCGGACAGGGTAAACATTCAGTACTTC	CSARESESDRVNIQYF
few	TRBV20-1	TRBJ2-3	TRBD2	TGCAGTGCTCCCCGGGAGGAGTGGATCACAGATACGCAGTATTTT	CSAPREEWITDTQYF
-	TRBV7-6	TRBJ2-7	-	TGTGCCAGCAGCTTAGCGCGGGGTGACAGGGCAGCTTGGTACGAGCAGTACTTC	CASSLARGDRAAWYEQYF
-	TRBV7-8	TRBJ2-5	-	TGTGCCAGCAGCTTAGATCGGTCCGGGGAGACCCAGTACTTC	CASSLDRSGETQYF
-	TRBV7-2	TRBJ2-1	-	TGTGCCAGCAGCTTGTTAACGGGCGTTGAGCAGTTCTTC	CASSLLTGVEQFF
-	TRBV5-1	TRBJ2-1	TRBD1	TGCGCCAGCGGGACAGGGCGAGGCGATGAGCAGTTCTTC	CASGTGRGDEQFF
-	TRBV6-5	TRBJ1-6	TRBD1	TGTGCCAGCAGTTACGGCAGGGGGAACGTCTTCCACTTT	CASSYGRGNVFHF
-	TRBV29-1	TRBJ2-5	TRBD1	TGCAGCGTCCACACGACAGGGACCCTTCAAGAGACCCAGTACTTC	CSVHTTGTLQETQYF
-	TRBV7-3	TRBJ2-5	-	TGTGCCAGCAGCCCCCAGGGTTTGAGTCAAGAGACCCAGTACTTC	CASSPQGLSQETQYF
-	TRBV6-5	TRBJ1-2	TRBD1	TGTGCCAGCAGTTGGACAGGGGGCAATGGCTACACCTTC	CASSWTGGNGYTF
-	TRBV7-3	TRBJ2-5	-	TGTGCCAGCAGCTTAACACCGGTCACTCAAGAGACCCAGTACTTC	CASSLTPVTQETQYF
-	TRBV12-3/TRBV12-4	TRBJ1-6	-	TGTGCCAGCAGACTATCCCTGGGGAGGGATTCACCCCTCCACTTT	CASRLSLGRDSPLHF
-	TRBV20-1	TRBJ2-7	-	TGCAGTGCTACCGACTATTCTGACTACGAGCAGTACTTC	CSATDYSDYEQYF
-	TRBV6-5	TRBJ2-2	-	TGTGCCAGCAGTTACTTCACAGGAGCTAACACCGGGGAGCTGTTTTTT	CASSYFTGANTGELFF
-	TRBV2	TRBJ2-6	TRBD1	TGTGCCAGCGCCCTAATAAGGACAGGGGGAATCTCTGGGGCCAACGTCCTGACTTTC	CASALIRTGGISGANVLTF
-	TRBV29-1	TRBJ2-1	TRBD2	TGCGGCGTTGTGGGACTAGCAGACAACGAGCAGTTCTTC	CGVVGLADNEQFF
few	TRBV2	TRBJ2-7	-	TGTGCCAGCAGTGAACTGGGGGCGTCAGGGAACTACGAGCAGTACTTC	CASSELGASGNYEQYF
few	TRBV27	TRBJ2-7	-	TGTGCCAGCAGTTTTAGGGAGTCCTACGAGCAGTACTTC	CASSFRESYEQYF
few	TRBV29-1	TRBJ1-1	-	TGCAGCGTTGAGGCCCAGGGTCAACAAGCTTTCTTT	CSVEAQGQQAFF
-	TRBV7-9	TRBJ1-2	-	TGTGCCAGCAGCGAAGGTGACCGTGGCTACACCTTC	CASSEGDRGYTF
-	TRBV4-1	TRBJ2-2	TRBD2	TGCGCCAGCAGTCCTACGGTTAGCGGGGGGCCCAACACCGGGGAGCTGTTTTTT	CASSPTVSGGPNTGELFF
-	TRBV6-5	TRBJ1-2	-	TGTGCCAGCAGCTGGACACCCTGGGGTAACTATGGCTACACCTTC	CASSWTPWGNYGYTF
-	TRBV29-1	TRBJ1-2	-	TGCAGCGTTGAAGATGCCGGACCGGGCCGACACACCTTC	CSVEDAGPGRHTF
-	TRBV5-1	TRBJ1-2	TRBD1	TGCGCCAGCAGCTTGGGGACAGGGGAGGATGGCTACACCTTC	CASSLGTGEDGYTF
few	TRBV5-1	TRBJ1-2	-	TGCGCCAGCAGCTACTACTGGGAACAACCTCGCGGCTACACCTTC	CASSYYWEQPRGYTF
-	TRBV5-1	TRBJ2-1	-	TGCGCCAGCAGCTTGGTGGACGGCCAGCAGTTCTTC	CASSLVDGQQFF
-	TRBV7-3	TRBJ2-1	TRBD2	TGTGCCAGCAGCCCGACTAGCGGGGGGCTATACTCGTTCTTC	CASSPTSGGLYSFF
-	TRBV7-6	TRBJ2-1	TRBD1	TGTGCCAGTTCCTGGACAGGGGAAGTACGGAATGAGCAGTTCTTC	CASSWTGEVRNEQFF
-	TRBV15	TRBJ2-3	TRBD2	TGTGCCACCAGCAGAGCCGGGGGGGGGCCTGAAAACACGCAGTATTTT	CATSRAGGGPENTQYF
-	TRBV20-1	TRBJ1-4	-	TGCAGTGCTAGCCCGGCGGGAGTTATTCTTGCAACTAATGAAAAACTGTTTTTT	CSASPAGVILATNEKLFF
-	TRBV9	TRBJ2-3	-	TGTGCCAGCAGCATTAGTGGCCGATTCGGGGACCTCACAGATACGCAGTATTTT	CASSISGRFGDLTDTQYF
-	TRBV20-1	TRBJ2-1	TRBD2	TGCAGTGCCATACCAGCGGGAGGGCCGAATGAGCAGTTCTTC	CSAIPAGGPNEQFF
-	TRBV7-9	TRBJ1-2	-	TGTGCCAGCAGCTTAGCCCTCCGGGACGGAGTCTATGGCTACACCTTC	CASSLALRDGVYGYTF
-	TRBV4-1	TRBJ2-2	-	TGCGCCAGCAGCCACGAAGGTGGAACGAACACCGGGGAGCTGTTTTTT	CASSHEGGTNTGELFF
few	TRBV6-2/TRBV6-3	TRBJ2-7	TRBD1	TGTGCCAGCAGTAATACAGGGGACCCTTCCTACGAGCAGTACTTC	CASSNTGDPSYEQYF